This is a list of T cell receptor beta chains from one sample in a study of control samples from healthy donors and cancer patients. This table comes from immunoSEQ multiplex PCR, and its TCRdb copy is limited to in-frame clones, with some not included. Of 100,000 to 150,000 clones in the sample, over 75% were seen once. The sample was blood. The origin of the receptors is a man aged 18 to 29 in good health. Both conserved end residues are trimmed from each CDR3. Where a row states a size, it is once, few, many or the class of an expanded clone; other rows omit it.

V gene	clone size	J gene	CDR3 protein
TRBV12-3/TRBV12-4	-	TRBJ1-2	ASSFPRTGYT
TRBV27	-	TRBJ1-2	ASSTQSGNYGYT
TRBV19	-	TRBJ1-1	ASSPLGGVGAEAF
TRBV4-1	-	TRBJ1-1	ASSHRTDEAF
TRBV4-1	-	TRBJ2-1	ASSQDRTSGWNEQF
TRBV5-1	-	TRBJ1-1	ASSLGGIGREAF
TRBV5-8	-	TRBJ1-5	ASSSPGAQPQH
TRBV19	-	TRBJ2-7	ASSSSGLAGAYEQY
TRBV7-8	-	TRBJ1-1	ASSIQGTNTEAF
TRBV5-1	-	TRBJ1-6	ASSLVSRPGNSPLH
TRBV28	-	TRBJ2-7	ASKGLYEQY
TRBV7-2	-	TRBJ1-2	ASSLSGTGRVGYGYT
TRBV6-2/TRBV6-3	-	TRBJ2-7	ASSYQTRTAPGSYEQY
TRBV5-5	-	TRBJ2-7	ASSLVGKGRQYSYEQY
TRBV5-1	-	TRBJ2-5	ASSYGTNQETQY
TRBV5-6	-	TRBJ2-2	ASSPPPTGELF
TRBV10-1	-	TRBJ1-1	ASSESGRGRRAF
TRBV5-1	-	TRBJ2-7	ASSLARNRDYEQY
TRBV11-2	-	TRBJ2-1	ASSLRVGANNEQF
TRBV28	-	TRBJ2-1	ASSPPDGEQF
TRBV10-3	-	TRBJ2-7	AISESLREGLREQY
TRBV27	once	TRBJ2-3	ASSLEGPAGSADTQY